The 27 T cell receptor beta chains given below trace back to one sample, sequenced in a study of OX40 agonist ivuxolimab in advanced cancers. The table came from immunoSEQ multiplex PCR; TCRdb's copy has only in-frame clones and leaves some out. This table holds tens of thousands of clones, roughly 90% found once. This material consisted of CD4+ or CD8+ T cells sorted from blood, taken in a trial of the OX40 agonist ivuxolimab. These receptors were collected from an adult with an advanced solid tumor such as melanoma, head and neck, liver or kidney cancer.

The rearrangement uses TRBV10-3 and TRBJ2-1; 8 bases agree with TRBD2. CDR1 and CDR2 (germline): ENHRY, SYGVKD. The ends lost 4 bases at V and 7 bases at J; junction bases unmatched: 9. The CDR3 sequence is 15 residues long. CDR3 amino acids: CAISGSGGAGNEQFF. The CDR3 nucleotides read TGTGCCATCAGTGGGTCCGGGGGGGCCGGTAATGAGCAGTTCTTC.

The chain joins TRBV7-6 to TRBJ2-6; D might be TRBD1 (5 bases). V lost 8 bases and J lost 2, with 16 bases in between. The CDR3 is 16 residues long. The germline V gene encodes CDR1 SGHVS and CDR2 FNYEAQ. For the CDR3, the DNA is TGTGCCAGCCGAACTACAATGGGGCCTGGGGCCAACGTCCTGACTTTC. Translation gives CASRTTMGPGANVLTF.

The chain links TRBV5-6 to TRBJ2-2; no clear D gene. The CDR3 extends over 12 amino acids. The V gene lost 4 bases and the J gene lost 4 bases, with 5 bases spanning the gap. Germline V gene lookup returns CDR1 SGHDT and CDR2 YYEEEE. The CDR3 spells CASSLLTGELFF. The CDR3, as DNA: TGTGCCAGCAGCCTGCTCACCGGGGAGCTGTTTTTT.

This CDR3 reads CASSPGTSGGSYEQYF. The CDR3, as DNA: TGTGCCAGCAGCCCCGGGACTAGCGGGGGATCCTACGAGCAGTACTTC. The chain recombines TRBV5-4 with TRBJ2-7, with TRBD2 matching 14 bases. From germline, CDR1 is SGHNT and CDR2 YYREEE (reference sequence). V lost 4 bases to trimming and J lost 1 base; unmatched junction nucleotides: 4. The CDR3 totals 16 residues.

On this clone: At the DNA level, this CDR3 is encoded by other sequences in the same sample as well. The genes are TRBV11-2 and TRBJ2-7; D remains ambiguous. There are 10 residues in the CDR3. Germline V gives CDR1 SGHAT, CDR2 FQNNGV. Trimming left V 1 base short and J 7 bases short, with 2 bases between. The CDR3 spells CASSLGEQYF. The DNA for the CDR3 is TGTGCCAGCAGCTTAGGAGAGCAGTACTTC.

The V gene is TRBV30, the J gene TRBJ1-2; 7 nucleotides agree with TRBD1. The CDR3 sequence is 15 residues long. The germline CDR1 and CDR2 sequences are GTSNPN and SVGIG (reference sequence). V shed 2 bases, J shed 4 bases, and the junction held 10 bases outside the gene matches. The CDR3 nucleotides are TGTGCCTGGAGTCCAAAGACAGGGTCTGGCTATGGCTACACCTTC. The encoded protein is CAWSPKTGSGYGYTF.

This chain links TRBV7-8 with TRBJ1-5; D ambiguous. Germline CDR1 reads SGHVS; CDR2 reads FQNEAQ. This CDR3 is 15 amino acids long. The V and J ends lost 1 base and 2 bases respectively, with 9 bases between them. The CDR3 DNA is TGTGCCAGCAGCTTAGGAGGCCTTGGCAATCAGCCCCAGCATTTT. It codes for CASSLGGLGNQPQHF. The complete variable domain, with remaining parts taken from reference TRBV7-8 and TRBJ1-5, reads GAGVSQSPRYKVAKRGQDVALRCDPISGHVSLFWYQQALGQGPEFLTYFQNEAQLDKSGLPSDRFFAERPEGSVSTLKIQRTQQEDSAVYLCASSLGGLGNQPQHFGDGTRLSIL.

The rearrangement uses TRBV19 and TRBJ1-1; D possibly corresponds to TRBD1 (6 bases). Trimming removed 1 base from V and 7 bases from J, with 16 bases in between. This CDR3 contains 15 residues. Germline V lookup: CDR1 LNHDA, CDR2 SQIVND (reference sequence). This CDR3 is CASSIGGWQGNEAFF. The CDR3 DNA reads as TGTGCCAGTAGTATAGGAGGGTGGCAGGGGAATGAAGCTTTCTTT.

The CDR3 protein is CATGQDTGELFF. The CDR3 DNA sequence: TGTGCCACCGGACAGGACACCGGGGAGCTGTTTTTT. The chain links TRBV5-4 to TRBJ2-2, with 7 bases matching TRBD1. V lost 9 bases, J lost 3 bases, and 2 bases stayed unmatched. The CDR3 length is 12 residues. Germline assignment: CDR1 SGHNT and CDR2 YYREEE (reference sequence). The full variable domain, completed using reference TRBV5-4 and TRBJ2-2, is ETGVTQSPTHLIKTRGQQVTLRCSSQSGHNTVSWYQQALGQGPQFIFQYYREEENGRGNFPPRFSGLQFPNYSSELNVNALELDDSALYLCATGQDTGELFFGEGSRLTVL.

The genes are TRBV6-6 and TRBJ1-2; D is undetermined. The CDR3 has 13 amino acids. Trimming stripped 3 bases from V and 0 bases from J, with 5 bases between. Germline assignment: CDR1 MNHNY and CDR2 SVGAGI (reference sequence). In DNA form, the CDR3 reads TGTGCCAGCAGTTATCGAGCTAACTATGGCTACACCTTC. Amino acid sequence: CASSYRANYGYTF.

This chain uses TRBV6-1 with TRBJ2-7; 7 bases line up with TRBD1. Looked up from germline, CDR1 is MNHNS and CDR2 is SASEGT. The junction had 9 bases not matched to a gene; V was cut back by 6 bases and J by 4 bases. The CDR3 sequence is 14 residues long. This CDR3 is CASSPDRELYEQYF. The CDR3 DNA sequence: TGTGCCAGCAGCCCCGACAGGGAGTTGTACGAGCAGTACTTC.

The chain uses TRBV30 and TRBJ1-4; 8 nucleotides align to TRBD1. CDR1 GTSNPN and CDR2 SVGIG come from the germline V gene (reference sequence). After removal of 3 bases from V and 8 bases from J, the junction contained 8 bases not matched to a gene. The CDR3 sequence is 14 residues long. CDR3 DNA sequence: TGTGCCTGGAGCGTAGGACAGGGTTGGGAAAAACTGTTTTTT. Residues: CAWSVGQGWEKLFF.

The rearrangement uses TRBV5-6 and TRBJ2-7, with D perhaps matching TRBD2 (6 bases). Germline loops: CDR1 SGHDT, CDR2 YYEEEE. The ends were cut back, 0 bases at V and 4 bases at J, with 11 bases in the middle. This CDR3 has 14 residues. The CDR3 nucleotides are TGTGCCAGCAGCTTGGACGGGAGACAGTACGAGCAGTACTTC. Protein product: CASSLDGRQYEQYF.

The chain links TRBV6-5 to TRBJ2-1; D may be TRBD1 or TRBD2 (5 bases each). CDR3 length: 13 amino acids. Germline CDR1 is MNHEY and CDR2 is SVGAGI. V lost 2 bases, J lost 8 bases, and 10 bases lay in between. The CDR3 region has the DNA TGTGCCAGCAGTTACATGGGGGTCGATGAGCAGTTCTTC. This encodes CASSYMGVDEQFF.

V is TRBV11-2 and J is TRBJ1-4, with 8 positions matching TRBD1. Germline V gene lookup returns CDR1 SGHAT and CDR2 FQNNGV. The CDR3 extends over 15 amino acids. V was clipped by 4 bases and J by 8 bases; unmatched bases: 9. In DNA form, the CDR3 reads TGTGCCAGCAGCTCCCGGACAGGGCTTTCCGAAAAACTGTTTTTT. It yields the protein CASSSRTGLSEKLFF.

The chain couples TRBV7-6 to TRBJ2-5, with 11 bases fitting TRBD2. Gene TRBJ2-7 matches the end of the DNA better, so the J call may be wrong. The germline gives CDR1 SGHVS, CDR2 FNYEAQ. CDR3 length equals 14 residues. Written as DNA, the CDR3 is TGTGCCAGCAGCTCAACTAGCGGGGGCTACGAGCAGTACTTC. Translating gives CASSSTSGGYEQYF.

The chain recombines TRBV13 with TRBJ2-7; the D gene is possibly TRBD1 (6 bases). This CDR3 comprises 13 residues. The V gene lost 4 bases and the J gene lost 6 bases, with 13 bases spanning the gap. Per the germline V gene, CDR1 is PRHDT and CDR2 is FYEKMQ (reference sequence). CDR3 coding DNA: TGTGCCAGCAGCTCTTCTCCAGGGGTCGAGCAGTACTTC. Translation gives CASSSSPGVEQYF.

The chain uses TRBV5-1 and TRBJ2-1, with TRBD2 matching over 10 bases. V lost 1 base and J lost 6; bases outside the gene matches: 4. Germline loops: CDR1 SGHRS, CDR2 YFSETQ. CDR3 size: 15 residues. In DNA form, the CDR3 reads TGCGCCAGCAGCTTGCAAGCGGGGGGGCCCAATGAGCAGTTCTTC. It yields the protein CASSLQAGGPNEQFF.

The gene calls are TRBV5-8 and TRBJ2-1; a weak D match, TRBD2 (5 bases). The germline CDR1 and CDR2 sequences are SGHTS and YDEGEE. This CDR3 has 17 amino acids. V shed 2 bases and J shed 4 bases, with 19 bases lying between them. CDR3 in DNA: TGTGCCAGCAGCTTTTACGGGATCCCTACCAGTTACAATGAGCAGTTCTTC. Translation: CASSFYGIPTSYNEQFF.

This clone showed up just a few times. The rearrangement joins TRBV6-5 to TRBJ1-5; a possible D gene is TRBD1 (6 bases). The CDR3 is made up of 15 amino acids. V lost 0 bases to trimming and J lost 5 bases, with 11 bases between them. Germline CDR1 MNHEY, CDR2 SVGAGI. DNA for the CDR3: TGTGCCAGCAGTTACTCAGGCAGGGGAGATCAGCCCCAGCATTTT. Translation: CASSYSGRGDQPQHF.

V usage is TRBV5-4 and J usage is TRBJ2-5, with D perhaps TRBD1 (5 bases). This CDR3 spans 16 amino acids. V was pared by 2 bases and J by 4 bases, with 18 bases between. From germline, CDR1 is SGHNT and CDR2 YYREEE (reference sequence). The CDR3 region has the DNA TGTGCCAGCAGCTTTGGGGCAGAATCGATCCTAGAGACCCAGTACTTC. It is translated as CASSFGAESILETQYF.

The rearrangement links TRBV6-5 to TRBJ2-7, with 7 nucleotides matching TRBD2. The CDR3 loop spans 14 amino acids. Germline V gene data show CDR1 as MNHEY and CDR2 as SVGAGI. V trimming: 7 bases; J trimming: 5 bases; junction bases outside the gene matches: 11. The CDR3 is CASNRMGGKNEQYF. For the CDR3, the DNA is TGTGCCAGCAATCGAATGGGGGGGAAAAACGAGCAGTACTTC.

The CDR3 here is CATQEGTGELFF. CDR3 DNA sequence: TGTGCCACCCAGGAGGGGACCGGGGAGCTGTTTTTT. The chain has TRBV2 and TRBJ2-2; a weak D match, TRBD2 (6 bases). Germline assignment: CDR1 SNHLY and CDR2 FYNNEI. The CDR3 is made up of 12 amino acids. V lost 10 bases to trimming and J lost 5 bases, with 11 bases between them.

The chain links TRBV5-1 to TRBJ1-1; no clear D. V shed 2 bases and J shed 0 bases, with 8 bases lying between them. This CDR3 contains 14 residues. Germline CDR1 is SGHRS and CDR2 is YFSETQ. In DNA form, the CDR3 reads TGCGCCAGCAGCTTCGGTGAGATGAACACTGAAGCTTTCTTT. It encodes CASSFGEMNTEAFF.

The chain employs TRBV11-2 and TRBJ1-1, with D tentatively TRBD1 (5 bases). CDR3 length: 14 amino acids. Germline V gives CDR1 SGHAT, CDR2 FQNNGV. Trimming took off 3 bases at V and 0 bases at J, with 8 bases between the two ends. CDR3 nucleotides: TGTGCCAGCAGCTTCGAGGGGATGAACACTGAAGCTTTCTTT. Translation gives CASSFEGMNTEAFF.

The CDR3, as DNA: TGTGCCAGCAGTGAATATTATCAGGAGGGTGGTCAGCCCCAGCATTTT. This codes for CASSEYYQEGGQPQHF. The rearrangement uses TRBV6-1 and TRBJ1-5; D is unclear. V shed 2 bases and J shed 6 bases, with 17 bases lying between them. The CDR3 spans 16 residues. Germline assignment: CDR1 MNHNS and CDR2 SASEGT.

The V and J genes are TRBV19 and TRBJ2-2; D is perhaps TRBD1 (6 bases). The CDR3 sequence is 13 residues long. CDR1 LNHDA and CDR2 SQIVND come from the germline V gene (reference sequence). The ends were cut back, 8 bases at V and 6 bases at J, with 13 bases in the middle. CDR3 in amino acids: CASLQGSAGELFF. As DNA, the CDR3 is TGTGCCAGTTTACAGGGAAGTGCCGGGGAGCTGTTTTTT.